This T cell receptor beta chain was sequenced for a study of T cells after yellow fever vaccination (dated by TCRdb to the late 2010s). About the full investigation: Staining for CD3, CD45RA, CCR7 and CD95 was used to sort memory subsets (EM, EMRA, CM and Tscm) on a BD FACS Aria III. Memory subsets were sorted on days 0, 15 and 45 and at 18 months after primary vaccination, and on days 0, 15 and 45 after the 30-year booster. Libraries from fractions with low cell numbers were prepared with the SMART-Seq v4 Ultra Low Input RNA kit. To follow T-cell clones before and after both primary and booster YFV17D yellow fever vaccination, bulk TCR alpha and beta repertoires underwent longitudinal sequencing. Two healthy male donors, one aged 18 to 30 and one aged 30 to 40 years, made up the cohort. Blood samples were taken at several timepoints before and after primary and secondary immunization, and bulk PBMC replicates and cell subsets were isolated.

Per the germline V gene (reference sequence), SGHKS is the CDR1 and YYEKEE is the CDR2. Its CDR3 holds 15 amino acids, cysteine through phenylalanine. Of all the DNA, just the CDR3 is kept, 45 bases in frame from base 1. V is shortened by 4 bases, J by 8 bases, and the region joining them spans 16 bases. These reads were obtained on an Illumina NovaSeq 6000. TCR cDNA was synthesized by 5'RACE template switching, which introduced a universal primer site and unique molecular identifiers. cDNA synthesis was primed from both the TCR alpha and TCR beta constant segments. Library amplification used two PCR steps, and the second PCR step added sample barcodes and sequencing adapters. Sequencing of the libraries was done on either Illumina HiSeq 2500 (2x100 bp) or NovaSeq (2x150 bp). In the authors' own workflow: MIGEC handled demultiplexing of reads and collapsing into UMI consensus sequences, while MiXCR performed V(D)J alignment. Using edgeR on replicate PBMC samples, clonotypes were called vaccine-responding if FDR was below 0.01 and the log2 fold change was above 5 up to day 15. CD4 or CD8 identity was assigned to each bulk clonotype according to whether the clonotype was present at higher abundance in the sequenced CD4 repertoire or the sequenced CD8 repertoire. To estimate the distribution of each clone across memory phenotypes, clonotype frequencies in memory subsets were weighted by FACS-sorted cell numbers. TCRdb ran its own pipeline on the public reads, namely fastp trimming at Q25 and MiXCR clone calling, and kept in-frame beta chains. Rows with a matching CDR3 protein are joined into one entry that keeps the most common DNA and genes. The V and J calls reflect TCRdb's pipeline rather than the authors' work. This sample has about 27,000 distinct CDR3 sequences in its table, and 4.5% of those were observed once. The ten largest clonotypes hold around two fifths of the sample.

This clonotype has at least ten counts. No much larger clone exists at a distance of one base, and base qualities are not known. Study-wide findings and limitations: On day 0, almost all vaccine-responding clonotypes were below detection in the sorted memory subsets. Because the study included only two donors, the extent to which the findings can be generalized is limited. Because abundant contaminating clonotypes from the bulk population could be contained in FACS-sorted repertoires, computational filtering was required. After the booster, most of the clones that had expanded following primary vaccination were detected again (roughly 97% of CD4 and 80% to 90% of CD8), which suggests that memory was broadly maintained. Compared with the primary T-cell response, the secondary T-cell response was faster but weaker, reaching its peak on day 5 rather than on day 15. A small fraction of clonotypes showed up in both the CD4 and CD8 compartments, probably as a result of convergent recombination.

The label giving this sample's treatment or condition can be read as: live attenuated yellow fever vaccine strain. A standard Ficoll-Paque protocol was used to isolate PBMCs from peripheral blood. RNA from sorted memory subsets was extracted with the RNeasy Micro Kit. The TCR originated in a man aged 18 to 29 who received the YFV17D yellow fever vaccine. This sample comprised PBMCs, either bulk or a sorted T-cell subset (CD4+, CD8+, memory, or dextramer-sorted; not recorded which), obtained on the day of the yellow fever booster vaccination. Recombination connected TRBV5-5 to TRBJ1-6, with the identity of the D gene unclear. For the CDR3, the sequence is CASSGYRARHSPLHF. The nucleotides are TGTGCCAGCAGCGGGTACCGGGCTCGACATTCACCCCTCCACTTT.